This TCR beta chain was sequenced in a study of regulatory T cells in long-lasting Graves disease. The table lists this clonotype with many counts. Time point of the sample: persistent/refractory GD, antithyroid drugs over 5 years with positive TRAb. Scientists built the TCR library using RNA that was extracted from PBMCs. To make TCR beta libraries, researchers used iRepertoire HTBI primers and Arm-PCR of CDR3 regions. TCRdb itself ran the multiplex PCR reads through MiXCR, one entry per CDR3 protein. This table holds approximately 400,000 distinct CDR3 sequences, about 23% found once. The clonotype originates from a middle-aged woman with Graves disease. The starting material was peripheral blood mononuclear cells (PBMCs), obtained when the disease was refractory, from a patient treated with antithyroid drugs.

For the CDR3, the DNA is TGTGCCAGCAGTTTATCAGGCCTTCGCCCGGGGGGACGAAATCAGCCCCAGCATTTT. This encodes CASSLSGLRPGGRNQPQHF. The V gene is TRBV28, the J gene TRBJ1-5; D perhaps matches TRBD1 (5 bases). Germline V gives CDR1 MDHEN, CDR2 SYDVKM. V was clipped by 1 base and J by 4 bases, with 23 bases between them. This CDR3 has 19 residues.